This entry concerns a single TCR beta chain. This sample is part of a study of blood T cell repertoires in COVID-19. Study context: Spain, Italy and the United States supplied samples that represented acute and convalescent COVID-19. Sample material is recorded as cDNA or gDNA derived from T cells, B-cell-depleted T cells, or PBMCs.

The germline V gene has CDR1 MNHEY and CDR2 SMNVEV (reference sequence). The CDR3 has 16 residues. With 8 bases clipped from V and 5 bases from J, the junction kept 16 bases outside the gene matches. Original analysis: Cell counts per sample came from amplifying reference gene primers. Sequencing used immunoSEQ multiplex PCR; TCRdb keeps in-frame clones, though not all of them. V and J calls and clone size are given by that table; D and trimming were obtained from the DNA. The sample carries about 98,000 clones, about nine tenths recorded once. The V and J genes are TRBV27 and TRBJ2-5, with TRBD2 matching 8 bases. The TCR was taken from a woman between 45 and 60 years old with COVID-19, enrolled during active disease. The sequenced material came from peripheral blood. The CDR3 reads CASPPEGGGSRETQYF. Written as DNA, the CDR3 is TGTGCCAGCCCTCCTGAGGGCGGGGGGTCGAGGGAGACCCAGTACTTC.